Listed below are T cell receptor beta chains from one sample, sequenced in a study of shared clonotypes between healthy human individuals. Libraries were prepared by immunoSEQ multiplex PCR; TCRdb keeps only in-frame clonotypes and omits some of them. The sample has some 1.5 million clones, roughly 96% seen once. The sequenced material came from naive CD4+ T cells sorted from blood. These receptors all come from a man aged 30-40 years in good health. Each CDR3 is given with its conserved first and last residue. D genes are given only for firm matches. Size tells how often a clone was seen (once, few, many) or the class of an expanded clone, and some rows leave it out.

J gene,V gene,D gene,CDR3 length,clone size,CDR3 protein,CDR3 DNA
TRBJ2-7,TRBV6-5,TRBD1,14,.,CASSYLDRAYEQYF,TGTGCCAGCAGTTATTTGGACAGGGCCTACGAGCAGTACTTC
TRBJ2-3,TRBV10-3,TRBD1,16,.,CAISESLTGGLDTQYF,TGTGCCATCAGTGAGTCGCTAACAGGGGGCTTAGATACGCAGTATTTT
TRBJ1-2,TRBV5-4,.,11,.,CASSLSGGYTF,TGTGCCAGCAGCTTGAGCGGCGGCTACACCTTC
TRBJ2-7,TRBV30,.,12,.,CAWSVGSYEQYF,TGTGCCTGGAGTGTTGGCTCCTACGAGCAGTACTTC
TRBJ2-1,TRBV4-1,TRBD2,17,.,CASSQDVRLAGYNEQFF,TGCGCCAGCAGCCAAGATGTGAGACTAGCGGGCTACAATGAGCAGTTCTTC
TRBJ2-7,TRBV18,TRBD2,15,.,CASSPRLAGSYEQYF,TGTGCCAGCTCACCACGACTAGCGGGGTCCTACGAGCAGTACTTC
TRBJ2-7,TRBV5-1,.,15,once,CASSWATGTIYEQYF,TGCGCCAGCAGCTGGGCCACCGGGACAATCTACGAGCAGTACTTC
TRBJ1-5,TRBV2,.,13,.,CASSDGVYQPQHF,TGTGCCAGCAGTGACGGGGTATATCAGCCCCAGCATTTT
TRBJ2-7,TRBV27,.,17,.,CASSLYGSRGPTYEQYF,TGTGCCAGCAGTTTATATGGTTCGCGGGGCCCGACCTACGAGCAGTACTTC
TRBJ2-1,TRBV2,TRBD1,13,once,CASSDRGSNEQFF,TGTGCCAGCAGTGACAGGGGGTCGAATGAGCAGTTCTTC
TRBJ1-2,TRBV19,.,14,.,CASSMPGLFDGYTF,TGTGCCAGTAGTATGCCCGGCTTATTTGATGGCTACACCTTC
TRBJ2-7,TRBV4-1,TRBD1,15,.,CASSQGDRGPDEQYF,TGCGCCAGCAGCCAAGGTGACAGGGGGCCAGATGAGCAGTACTTC
TRBJ1-1,TRBV5-1,.,14,.,CASSPGGARAEAFF,TGCGCCAGCAGCCCGGGGGGGGCGAGGGCTGAAGCTTTCTTT
TRBJ1-1,TRBV25-1,TRBD1,17,.,CASSPPDRGIGNTEAFF,TGTGCCAGCAGTCCACCCGACAGGGGAATTGGGAACACTGAAGCTTTCTTT
TRBJ2-7,TRBV6-1,.,13,.,CASSEGPSYEQYF,TGTGCCAGCAGTGAAGGGCCATCCTACGAGCAGTACTTC
TRBJ1-5,TRBV15,TRBD1,18,.,CATSRVADRGYSNQPQHF,TGTGCCACCAGCAGAGTCGCTGACAGGGGGTATAGCAATCAGCCCCAGCATTTT
TRBJ2-7,TRBV5-6,.,15,.,CASSFRAAPYYEQYF,TGTGCCAGCAGCTTTAGGGCAGCGCCCTACTACGAGCAGTACTTC
TRBJ1-4,TRBV7-2,.,14,.,CASSFWAVGEKLFF,TGTGCCAGCAGCTTCTGGGCAGTAGGTGAAAAACTGTTTTTT
TRBJ2-3,TRBV7-2,.,14,.,CASRQEGSTDTRYF,TGTGCCAGCAGGCAGGAGGGTAGCACAGATACGCGGTATTTT
TRBJ2-7,TRBV2,TRBD1,14,.,CASSRDRAFSEQYF,TGTGCCAGTAGCCGGGACAGGGCTTTTAGCGAGCAGTACTTC
TRBJ1-5,TRBV9,.,13,.,CASSGGPNQPQHF,TGTGCCAGCAGCGGCGGCCCTAATCAGCCCCAGCATTTT
TRBJ1-4,TRBV27,TRBD1,14,.,CASKLDRGNEKLFF,TGTGCCAGCAAATTGGACAGGGGGAATGAAAAACTGTTTTTT
TRBJ2-1,TRBV18,.,14,.,CASSPLQYSHEQFF,TGTGCCAGCTCACCACTTCAATATTCTCATGAGCAGTTCTTC
TRBJ1-1,TRBV28,TRBD1,15,.,CASSPGTGWNTEAFF,TGTGCCAGCAGTCCCGGGACAGGCTGGAACACTGAAGCTTTCTTT
TRBJ2-1,TRBV4-2,TRBD2,21,once,CASSRSSGTSGSKNTYNEQFF,TGTGCCAGCAGCCGTTCATCCGGGACTAGCGGGAGTAAAAACACCTACAATGAGCAGTTCTTC
TRBJ2-7,TRBV9,TRBD1,12,.,CASSRQGYEQYF,TGTGCCAGCTCCAGACAGGGTTACGAGCAGTACTTC
TRBJ2-7,TRBV6-6,.,12,.,CASSSLMYEQYF,TGTGCCAGCAGTTCCCTAATGTACGAGCAGTACTTC